Reported below is one T cell receptor beta chain. The Seattle patients, enrolled during active infection, were followed longitudinally. This specimen belongs to a study of blood T cell repertoires in COVID-19. Study details: The United States, Italy and Spain supplied acute and convalescent COVID-19 samples. Sample material is recorded as cDNA or gDNA derived from T cells, B-cell-depleted T cells, or PBMCs.

V trimming: 6 bases; J trimming: 4 bases; junction bases outside the gene matches: 7. The germline CDR1 and CDR2 sequences are GTSNPN and SVGIG (reference sequence). The CDR3 sequence is 14 residues long. Profiling relied on immunoSEQ multiplex PCR, and the TCRdb table lists in-frame clones only, not all of them. The sample has 130,000 to 150,000 clones; approximately 92% are singletons. Sequencing was carried out using peripheral blood. The V gene is TRBV30, the J gene TRBJ1-4; 8 bases are shared with TRBD1. The TCR was taken from a man between 18 and 35 years old with COVID-19, enrolled during active disease. CDR3 coding DNA: TGTGCCTGTCTAGCCGGGACAGGTAATGAAAAACTGTTTTTT. Its protein is CACLAGTGNEKLFF. Using reference TRBV30 and TRBJ1-4 for the parts outside the CDR3, the full variable domain is SQTIHQWPATLVQPVGSPLSLECTVEGTSNPNLYWYRQAAGRGLQLLFYSVGIGQISSEVPQNLSASRPQDRQFILSSKKLLLSDSGFYLCACLAGTGNEKLFFGSGTQLSVL.